A selection of T cell receptor beta chains follows, all from one sample in a study of shared clonotypes between healthy human individuals. The assay was immunoSEQ multiplex PCR, and TCRdb's table has in-frame clones only and misses some. The profile shows around 2,100,000 clones, 85% to 95% of them singletons. The sequenced material came from naive CD8+ T cells sorted from blood. All receptors derive from a man younger than 35 in good health. CDR3s include the opening cysteine and the closing phenylalanine or tryptophan. A D gene is named only where the DNA matches it firmly. Part of the rows lack a size; the others show once, few, many or a class for expanded clones.

v_gene: TRBV6-6
d_gene: TRBD1
abundance: -
j_gene: TRBJ2-2
CDR3nt: TGTGCCAGCAGTTACCTCAGGGGGCTAAACACCGGGGAGCTGTTTTTT
CDR3aa: CASSYLRGLNTGELFF

v_gene: TRBV19
d_gene: -
abundance: -
j_gene: TRBJ2-7
CDR3nt: TGTGCCAGTAGTACCAATAGGGAATCCTACGAGCAGTACTTC
CDR3aa: CASSTNRESYEQYF

v_gene: TRBV7-2
d_gene: -
abundance: -
j_gene: TRBJ2-7
CDR3nt: TGTGCCAGCAGCCCTCGGACCCAACGTGGCTACGAGCAGTACTTC
CDR3aa: CASSPRTQRGYEQYF

v_gene: TRBV10-2
d_gene: -
abundance: -
j_gene: TRBJ2-7
CDR3nt: TGCGCCAGCACCCCCGGAGCCTACGAGCAGTACTTC
CDR3aa: CASTPGAYEQYF

v_gene: TRBV9
d_gene: -
abundance: -
j_gene: TRBJ2-2
CDR3nt: TGTGCCAGCTGGGACGGAGACACCGGGGAGCTGTTTTTT
CDR3aa: CASWDGDTGELFF

v_gene: TRBV28
d_gene: TRBD1
abundance: once
j_gene: TRBJ2-7
CDR3nt: TGTGCCAGCAGTTCCCCAGGGGGCGCACCCTACGAGCAGTACTTC
CDR3aa: CASSSPGGAPYEQYF

v_gene: TRBV4-3
d_gene: -
abundance: -
j_gene: TRBJ2-1
CDR3nt: TGCGCCAGCAGCCAACACCCGGCCGGTGAGGGGGGCAATGAGCAGTTCTTC
CDR3aa: CASSQHPAGEGGNEQFF

v_gene: TRBV5-1
d_gene: -
abundance: -
j_gene: TRBJ2-7
CDR3nt: TGCGCCAGCAGCTTCAATACAGGGTACGAGCAGTACTTC
CDR3aa: CASSFNTGYEQYF

v_gene: TRBV28
d_gene: -
abundance: -
j_gene: TRBJ2-1
CDR3nt: TGTGCCAGCAGTTCCCGAGGGGGGGGGCACAATGAGCAGTTCTTC
CDR3aa: CASSSRGGGHNEQFF

v_gene: TRBV2
d_gene: -
abundance: -
j_gene: TRBJ1-6
CDR3nt: TGTGCCAGCGCGACGGAAACCTATAATTCACCCCTCCACTTT
CDR3aa: CASATETYNSPLHF

v_gene: TRBV5-6
d_gene: TRBD1
abundance: -
j_gene: TRBJ2-1
CDR3nt: TGTGCCAGCAGCTCTTCCGGGACAGGGGACTCCTACAATGAGCAGTTCTTC
CDR3aa: CASSSSGTGDSYNEQFF

v_gene: TRBV9
d_gene: -
abundance: once
j_gene: TRBJ2-2
CDR3nt: TGTGCCAGCAGCGTAGCTCGGAGGGCCGGGGAGCTGTTTTTT
CDR3aa: CASSVARRAGELFF

v_gene: TRBV28
d_gene: -
abundance: -
j_gene: TRBJ1-4
CDR3nt: TGTGCCAGCAGTTTAGAGGCAGGCCTTAATGAAAAACTGTTTTTT
CDR3aa: CASSLEAGLNEKLFF

v_gene: TRBV5-1
d_gene: -
abundance: -
j_gene: TRBJ2-2
CDR3nt: TGCGCCAGCAGCTTGGAACCAGGCCTTGGATTGGAGCTGTTTTTT
CDR3aa: CASSLEPGLGLELFF

v_gene: TRBV7-6
d_gene: -
abundance: -
j_gene: TRBJ1-1
CDR3nt: TGTGCCAGCAGCTTAGAGGAAGGGATGAACACTGAAGCTTTCTTT
CDR3aa: CASSLEEGMNTEAFF

v_gene: TRBV6-1
d_gene: TRBD2
abundance: -
j_gene: TRBJ2-5
CDR3nt: TGTGCCAGCAGTGTGCCGTTGGCTAGCGGGTACCAAGAGACCCAGTACTTC
CDR3aa: CASSVPLASGYQETQYF

v_gene: TRBV4-1
d_gene: -
abundance: once
j_gene: TRBJ2-1
CDR3nt: TGCGCCAGCAGCCAAGGGTCCAGGAGGGATCCCGGGGGATACAATGAGCAGTTCTTC
CDR3aa: CASSQGSRRDPGGYNEQFF

v_gene: TRBV5-4
d_gene: TRBD1
abundance: -
j_gene: TRBJ2-5
CDR3nt: TGTGCCAGCAGGCAACAGGGGGGACTCCAAGAGACCCAGTACTTC
CDR3aa: CASRQQGGLQETQYF

v_gene: TRBV6-5
d_gene: -
abundance: -
j_gene: TRBJ1-1
CDR3nt: TGTGCCAGCAGTTACATAATAGGACCTGATGAAGCTTTCTTT
CDR3aa: CASSYIIGPDEAFF

v_gene: TRBV4-1
d_gene: -
abundance: -
j_gene: TRBJ1-1
CDR3nt: TGCGCCAGCAGCCAAGCGGGCCTTTTGAACACTGAAGCTTTCTTT
CDR3aa: CASSQAGLLNTEAFF

v_gene: TRBV9
d_gene: -
abundance: once
j_gene: TRBJ2-5
CDR3nt: TGTGCCAGCAGCGCATGGGGGGATTGGGAGACCCAGTACTTC
CDR3aa: CASSAWGDWETQYF

v_gene: TRBV30
d_gene: -
abundance: -
j_gene: TRBJ2-7
CDR3nt: TGTGCCTGGAGACGTTGGGGAGAGCAGTACTTC
CDR3aa: CAWRRWGEQYF

v_gene: TRBV12-1
d_gene: -
abundance: -
j_gene: TRBJ2-1
CDR3nt: TGTGCCAGCAGCTTTCAGGACTGCTCCTACAATGAGCAGTTCTTC
CDR3aa: CASSFQDCSYNEQFF

v_gene: TRBV13
d_gene: TRBD2
abundance: -
j_gene: TRBJ2-7
CDR3nt: TGTGCCAGCAGCGCCGGGACTAGCGGGAGGGCCCTCTACGAGCAGTACTTC
CDR3aa: CASSAGTSGRALYEQYF

v_gene: TRBV9
d_gene: TRBD2
abundance: -
j_gene: TRBJ2-7
CDR3nt: TGTGCCAGCAGCGCAGGGACTAGCGGCTACGAGCAGTACTTC
CDR3aa: CASSAGTSGYEQYF

v_gene: TRBV4-1
d_gene: -
abundance: -
j_gene: TRBJ2-7
CDR3nt: TGCGCCAGCAGCCCCACCGGGTTCGAGCAGTACTTC
CDR3aa: CASSPTGFEQYF

v_gene: TRBV27
d_gene: TRBD2
abundance: -
j_gene: TRBJ2-5
CDR3nt: TGTGCCAGCAGTGTACTAGCGGGGGGGAAAGAGACCCAGTACTTC
CDR3aa: CASSVLAGGKETQYF

v_gene: TRBV9
d_gene: TRBD1
abundance: once
j_gene: TRBJ1-3
CDR3nt: TGTGCCAGCAGCTACGACAGGGGGCCAGGAAACACCATATATTTT
CDR3aa: CASSYDRGPGNTIYF

v_gene: TRBV6-5
d_gene: -
abundance: -
j_gene: TRBJ2-2
CDR3nt: TGTGCCAGCAGTTACTCGAGAGGGCCGTTCACCGGGGAGCTGTTTTTT
CDR3aa: CASSYSRGPFTGELFF

v_gene: TRBV4-1
d_gene: TRBD2
abundance: -
j_gene: TRBJ2-4
CDR3nt: TGCGCCAGCAGCCAAGAGCGGGGGAGAGGAAACATTCAGTACTTC
CDR3aa: CASSQERGRGNIQYF

v_gene: TRBV2
d_gene: TRBD2
abundance: -
j_gene: TRBJ2-5
CDR3nt: TGTGCCAGCACCGGACTAGCGGGGGGCAACGAAGAGACCCAGTACTTC
CDR3aa: CASTGLAGGNEETQYF

v_gene: TRBV2
d_gene: TRBD1
abundance: -
j_gene: TRBJ2-7
CDR3nt: TGTGCCAGCATGGGACAGGGGGAGACCTACGAGCAGTACTTC
CDR3aa: CASMGQGETYEQYF

v_gene: TRBV27
d_gene: TRBD2
abundance: -
j_gene: TRBJ2-2
CDR3nt: TGTGCCAGCAGTTCGGGGGGACCCGGGGAGCTGTTTTTT
CDR3aa: CASSSGGPGELFF

v_gene: TRBV14
d_gene: -
abundance: -
j_gene: TRBJ1-2
CDR3nt: TGTGCCAGCAGCCAAGATGGGGGTTTCTATGGCTACACCTTC
CDR3aa: CASSQDGGFYGYTF

v_gene: TRBV2
d_gene: -
abundance: -
j_gene: TRBJ2-7
CDR3nt: TGTGCCAGTCGGACCCCATCTCAAGAGCAGTACTTC
CDR3aa: CASRTPSQEQYF

v_gene: TRBV4-1
d_gene: -
abundance: -
j_gene: TRBJ2-7
CDR3nt: TGCGCCAGCAGCCAAGATTTGACAAGCATCTACGAGCAGTACTTC
CDR3aa: CASSQDLTSIYEQYF

v_gene: TRBV10-3
d_gene: TRBD1
abundance: -
j_gene: TRBJ2-7
CDR3nt: TGTGCCATCACCACAGGACAGGGTAGTCCCTACGAGCAGTACTTC
CDR3aa: CAITTGQGSPYEQYF

v_gene: TRBV7-9
d_gene: -
abundance: -
j_gene: TRBJ2-7
CDR3nt: TGTGCCAGCTCCGGTCCGGAGGACGCATCATACGAGCAGTACTTC
CDR3aa: CASSGPEDASYEQYF

v_gene: TRBV5-6
d_gene: -
abundance: -
j_gene: TRBJ1-1
CDR3nt: TGTGCCAGCAGCTTGGAAGCAGGGGATGAAGCTTTCTTT
CDR3aa: CASSLEAGDEAFF

v_gene: TRBV5-5
d_gene: -
abundance: -
j_gene: TRBJ1-2
CDR3nt: TGTGCCAGCCAATATGAACAGGGAGTGTATGGCTACACCTTC
CDR3aa: CASQYEQGVYGYTF

v_gene: TRBV11-2
d_gene: -
abundance: -
j_gene: TRBJ2-1
CDR3nt: TGTGCCAGCAGCCCGGGCACGGGGCCCTACAATGAGCAGTTCTTC
CDR3aa: CASSPGTGPYNEQFF

v_gene: TRBV9
d_gene: TRBD2
abundance: once
j_gene: TRBJ2-1
CDR3nt: TGTGCCAGCAGCGTACCCGGGACTAGGGGAGGGAACAATGAGCAGTTCTTC
CDR3aa: CASSVPGTRGGNNEQFF

v_gene: TRBV5-4
d_gene: -
abundance: -
j_gene: TRBJ1-4
CDR3nt: TGTGCCAGCAGCTCTTTCGGTAATGAAAAACTGTTTTTT
CDR3aa: CASSSFGNEKLFF

v_gene: TRBV2
d_gene: TRBD2
abundance: -
j_gene: TRBJ2-2
CDR3nt: TGTGCCAGCAGCGGGAGGGATACCGGGGAGCTGTTTTTT
CDR3aa: CASSGRDTGELFF

v_gene: TRBV6-5
d_gene: TRBD1
abundance: -
j_gene: TRBJ1-2
CDR3nt: TGTGCCAGCAGCCCGGGACAGAGCTATGGCTACACCTTC
CDR3aa: CASSPGQSYGYTF

v_gene: TRBV28
d_gene: TRBD2
abundance: -
j_gene: TRBJ2-2
CDR3nt: TGTGCCAGCAGTTTTAGTCCAGCGGGGGATTCCACCGGGGAGCTGTTTTTT
CDR3aa: CASSFSPAGDSTGELFF

v_gene: TRBV29-1
d_gene: TRBD2
abundance: once
j_gene: TRBJ2-7
CDR3nt: TGCAGCGTACGGGCTAGCGGGAGGACCCCCTACGAGCAGTACTTC
CDR3aa: CSVRASGRTPYEQYF